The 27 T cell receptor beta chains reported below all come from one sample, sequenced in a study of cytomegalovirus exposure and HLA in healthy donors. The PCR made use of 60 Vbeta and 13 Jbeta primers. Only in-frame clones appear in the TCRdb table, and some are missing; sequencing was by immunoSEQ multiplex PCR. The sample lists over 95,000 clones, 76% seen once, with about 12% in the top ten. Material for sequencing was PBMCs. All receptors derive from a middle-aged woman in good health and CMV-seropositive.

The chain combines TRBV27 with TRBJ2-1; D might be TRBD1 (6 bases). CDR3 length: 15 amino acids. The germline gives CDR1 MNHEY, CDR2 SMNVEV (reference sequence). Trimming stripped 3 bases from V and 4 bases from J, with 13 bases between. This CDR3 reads CASSFLGTQYNEQFF. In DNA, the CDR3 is TGTGCCAGCAGTTTTCTGGGGACACAGTACAATGAGCAGTTCTTC.

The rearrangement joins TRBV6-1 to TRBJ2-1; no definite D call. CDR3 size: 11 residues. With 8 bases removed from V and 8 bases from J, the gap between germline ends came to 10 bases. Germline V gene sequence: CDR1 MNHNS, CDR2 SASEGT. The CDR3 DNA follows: TGTGCCAGCCTTATTTTCGATGAGCAGTTCTTC. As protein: CASLIFDEQFF.

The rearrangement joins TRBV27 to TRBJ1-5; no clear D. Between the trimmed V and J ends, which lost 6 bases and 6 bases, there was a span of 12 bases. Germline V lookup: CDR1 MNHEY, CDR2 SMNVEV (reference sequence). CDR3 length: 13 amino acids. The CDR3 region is CASSPNRGQPQHF. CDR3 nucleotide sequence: TGTGCCAGCAGCCCGAACCGAGGTCAGCCCCAGCATTTT.

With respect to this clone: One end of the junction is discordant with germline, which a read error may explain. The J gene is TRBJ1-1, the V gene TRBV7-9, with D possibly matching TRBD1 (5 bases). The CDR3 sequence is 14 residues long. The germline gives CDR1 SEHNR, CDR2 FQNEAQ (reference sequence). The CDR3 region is CSSSLRQMNTEAFF. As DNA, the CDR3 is TGTTCCAGCAGCTTACGACAGATGAACACTGAAGCTTTCTTT.

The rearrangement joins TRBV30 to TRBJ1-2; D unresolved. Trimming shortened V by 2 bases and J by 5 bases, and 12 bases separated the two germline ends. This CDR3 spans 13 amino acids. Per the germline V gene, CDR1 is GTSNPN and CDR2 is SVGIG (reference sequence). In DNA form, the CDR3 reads TGTGCCTGGAGTCCAGGACTTCTTTATGGCTACACCTTC. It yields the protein CAWSPGLLYGYTF.

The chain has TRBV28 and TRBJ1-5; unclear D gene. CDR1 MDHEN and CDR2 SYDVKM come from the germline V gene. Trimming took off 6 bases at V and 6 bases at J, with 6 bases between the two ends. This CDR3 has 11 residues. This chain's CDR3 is CASSSRQPQHF. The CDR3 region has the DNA TGTGCCAGCAGCAGTCGTCAGCCCCAGCATTTT.

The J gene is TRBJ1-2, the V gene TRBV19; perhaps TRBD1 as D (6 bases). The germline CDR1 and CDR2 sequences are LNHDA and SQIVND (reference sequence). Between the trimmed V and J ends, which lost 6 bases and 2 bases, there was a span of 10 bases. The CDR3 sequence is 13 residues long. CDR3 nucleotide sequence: TGTGCCAGTAGGAGACAGGAAAACTATGGCTACACCTTC. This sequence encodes CASRRQENYGYTF.

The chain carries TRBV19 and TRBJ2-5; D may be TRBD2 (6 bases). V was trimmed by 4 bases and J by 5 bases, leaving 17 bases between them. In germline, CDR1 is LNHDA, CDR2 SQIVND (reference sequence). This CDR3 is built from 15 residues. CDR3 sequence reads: CASSTPAGSGETQYF. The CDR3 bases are TGTGCCAGTAGTACCCCGGCGGGGTCAGGGGAGACCCAGTACTTC.

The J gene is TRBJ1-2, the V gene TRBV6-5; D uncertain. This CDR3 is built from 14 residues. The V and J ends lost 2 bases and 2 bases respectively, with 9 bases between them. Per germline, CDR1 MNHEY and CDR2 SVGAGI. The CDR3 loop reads CASSYRRENYGYTF. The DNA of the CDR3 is TGTGCCAGCAGTTACCGACGGGAGAACTATGGCTACACCTTC.

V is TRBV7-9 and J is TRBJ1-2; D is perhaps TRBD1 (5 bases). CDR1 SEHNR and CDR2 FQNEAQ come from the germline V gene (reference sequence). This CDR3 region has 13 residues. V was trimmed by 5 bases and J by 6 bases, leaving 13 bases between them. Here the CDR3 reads CASSHGDFDGYTF. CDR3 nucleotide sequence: TGTGCCAGCAGCCATGGGGACTTTGATGGCTACACCTTC.

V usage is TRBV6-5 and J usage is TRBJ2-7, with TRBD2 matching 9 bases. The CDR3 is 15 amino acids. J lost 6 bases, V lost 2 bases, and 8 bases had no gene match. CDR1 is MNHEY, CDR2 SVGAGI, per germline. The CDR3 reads CASSYTRGGPGEQYF. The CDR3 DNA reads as TGTGCCAGCAGTTACACGCGGGGGGGCCCGGGCGAGCAGTACTTC.

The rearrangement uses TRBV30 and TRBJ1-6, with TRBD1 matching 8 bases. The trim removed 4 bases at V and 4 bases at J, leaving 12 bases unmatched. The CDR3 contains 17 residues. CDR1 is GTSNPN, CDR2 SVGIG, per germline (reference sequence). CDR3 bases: TGTGCCTGGACCAACGGACAGGGATCGGGTTATAATTCACCCCTCCACTTT. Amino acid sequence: CAWTNGQGSGYNSPLHF. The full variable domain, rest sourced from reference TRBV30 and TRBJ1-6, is SQTIHQWPATLVQPVGSPLSLECTVEGTSNPNLYWYRQAAGRGLQLLFYSVGIGQISSEVPQNLSASRPQDRQFILSSKKLLLSDSGFYLCAWTNGQGSGYNSPLHFGNGTRLTVT.

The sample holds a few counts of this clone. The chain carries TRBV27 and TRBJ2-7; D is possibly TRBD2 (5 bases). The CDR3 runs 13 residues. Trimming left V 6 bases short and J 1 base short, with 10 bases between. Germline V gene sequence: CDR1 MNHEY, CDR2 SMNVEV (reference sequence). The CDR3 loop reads CASSPRRSYEQYF. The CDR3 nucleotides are TGTGCCAGCAGCCCACGGAGGTCCTACGAGCAGTACTTC.

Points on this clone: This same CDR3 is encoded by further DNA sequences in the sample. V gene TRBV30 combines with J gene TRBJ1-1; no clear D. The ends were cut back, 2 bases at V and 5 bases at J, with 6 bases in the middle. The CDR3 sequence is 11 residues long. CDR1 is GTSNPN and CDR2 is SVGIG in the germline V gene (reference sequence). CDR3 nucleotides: TGTGCCTGGAGTCCGGGGACTGAAGCTTTCTTT. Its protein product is CAWSPGTEAFF.

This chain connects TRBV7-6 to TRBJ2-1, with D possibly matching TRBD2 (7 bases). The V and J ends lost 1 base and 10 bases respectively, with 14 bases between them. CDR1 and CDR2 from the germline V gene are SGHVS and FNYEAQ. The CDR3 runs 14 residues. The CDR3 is CASSLGGGAGEQFF. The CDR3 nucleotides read TGTGCCAGCAGCTTAGGAGGGGGGGCAGGGGAGCAGTTCTTC.

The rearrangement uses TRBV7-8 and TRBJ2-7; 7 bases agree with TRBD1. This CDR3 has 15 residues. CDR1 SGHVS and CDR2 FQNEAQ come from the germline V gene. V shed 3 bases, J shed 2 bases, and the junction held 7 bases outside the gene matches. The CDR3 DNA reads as TGTGCCAGCAGCTTCCGCCGGGACAGACCCTACGAGCAGTACTTC. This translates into CASSFRRDRPYEQYF.

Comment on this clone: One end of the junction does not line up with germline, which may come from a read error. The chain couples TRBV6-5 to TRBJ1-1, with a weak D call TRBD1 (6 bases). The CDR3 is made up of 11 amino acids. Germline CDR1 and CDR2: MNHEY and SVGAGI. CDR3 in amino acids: CASGLVGQAFF. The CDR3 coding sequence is TGTGCCAGCGGTCTGGTGGGACAAGCATTCTTT.

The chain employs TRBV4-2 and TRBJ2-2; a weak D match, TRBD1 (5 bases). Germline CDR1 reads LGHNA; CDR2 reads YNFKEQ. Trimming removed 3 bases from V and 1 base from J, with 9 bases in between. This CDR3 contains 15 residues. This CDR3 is CASSHVGQNTGELFF. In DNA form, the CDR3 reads TGTGCCAGCAGCCACGTCGGACAGAACACCGGGGAGCTGTTTTTT.

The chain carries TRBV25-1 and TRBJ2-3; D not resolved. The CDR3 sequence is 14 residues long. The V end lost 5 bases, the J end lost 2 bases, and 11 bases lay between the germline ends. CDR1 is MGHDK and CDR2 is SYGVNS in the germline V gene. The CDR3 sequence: CASSKLQITDTQYF. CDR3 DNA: TGTGCCAGCAGTAAGTTACAGATCACAGATACGCAGTATTTT.

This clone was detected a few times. CDR3 nucleotide sequence: TGTGCCTGGAGCCGCGGGCTTTCGGATAATGAAAAACTGTTTTTT. Translating gives CAWSRGLSDNEKLFF. This chain joins TRBV30 and TRBJ1-4, with D unresolved. CDR1 GTSNPN and CDR2 SVGIG come from the germline V gene (reference sequence). The germline V and J ends were trimmed by 3 bases and 4 bases, with 15 bases remaining between them. This CDR3 contains 15 residues.

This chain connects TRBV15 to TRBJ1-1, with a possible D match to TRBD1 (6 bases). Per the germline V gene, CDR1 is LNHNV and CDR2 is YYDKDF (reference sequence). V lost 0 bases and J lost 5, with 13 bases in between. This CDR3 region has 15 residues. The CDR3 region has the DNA TGTGCCACCAGCAGAGATCAGGGGCTGGGGACTGAAGCTTTCTTT. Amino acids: CATSRDQGLGTEAFF.

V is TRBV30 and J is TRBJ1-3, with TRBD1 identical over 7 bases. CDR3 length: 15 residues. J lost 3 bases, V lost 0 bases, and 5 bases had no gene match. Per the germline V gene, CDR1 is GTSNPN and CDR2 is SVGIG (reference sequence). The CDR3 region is CAWSVQGFRGNTIYF. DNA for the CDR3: TGTGCCTGGAGTGTACAGGGGTTTCGTGGAAACACCATATATTTT.

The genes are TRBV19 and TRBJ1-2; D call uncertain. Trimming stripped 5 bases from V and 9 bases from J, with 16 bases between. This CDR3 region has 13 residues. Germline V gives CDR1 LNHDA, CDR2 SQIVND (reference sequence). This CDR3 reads CASSYASADSYTF. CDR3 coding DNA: TGTGCCAGTAGTTACGCGTCCGCGGATAGCTACACCTTC. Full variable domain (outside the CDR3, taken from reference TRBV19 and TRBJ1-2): DGGITQSPKYLFRKEGQNVTLSCEQNLNHDAMYWYRQDPGQGLRLIYYSQIVNDFQKGDIAEGYSVSREKKESFPLTVTSAQKNPTAFYLCASSYASADSYTFGSGTRLTVV.

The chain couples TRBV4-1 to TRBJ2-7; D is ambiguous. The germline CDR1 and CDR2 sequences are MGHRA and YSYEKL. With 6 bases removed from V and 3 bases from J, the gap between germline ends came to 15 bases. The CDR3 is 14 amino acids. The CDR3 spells CASSHAVPIYEQYF. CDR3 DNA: TGCGCCAGCAGTCATGCAGTACCGATCTACGAGCAGTACTTC.

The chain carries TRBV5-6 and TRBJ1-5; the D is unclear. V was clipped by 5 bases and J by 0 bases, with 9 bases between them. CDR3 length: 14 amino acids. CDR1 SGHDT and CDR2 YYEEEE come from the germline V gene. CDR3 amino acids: CASSHQASNQPQHF. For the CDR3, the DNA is TGTGCCAGCAGTCATCAAGCTAGCAATCAGCCCCAGCATTTT.

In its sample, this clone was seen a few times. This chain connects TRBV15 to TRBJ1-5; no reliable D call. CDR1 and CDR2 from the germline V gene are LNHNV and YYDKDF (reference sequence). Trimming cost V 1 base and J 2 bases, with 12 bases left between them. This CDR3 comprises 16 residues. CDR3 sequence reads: CATSRVAPRGNQPQHF. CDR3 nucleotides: TGTGCCACCAGCAGAGTTGCCCCACGGGGCAATCAGCCCCAGCATTTT.

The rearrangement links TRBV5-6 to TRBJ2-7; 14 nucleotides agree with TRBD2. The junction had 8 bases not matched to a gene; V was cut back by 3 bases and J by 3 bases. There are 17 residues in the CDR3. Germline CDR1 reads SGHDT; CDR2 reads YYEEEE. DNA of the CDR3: TGTGCCAGCAGCTCCGGGACTAGCGGGGGATTTCTCTACGAGCAGTACTTC. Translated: CASSSGTSGGFLYEQYF.